Following are 11 T cell receptor beta chains from one sample sequenced in a study of CD8+CD57+ T cells in acquired aplastic anemia. TCR beta VDJ and CDR3 profiles were obtained from a genomic DNA template. A single record per CDR3 protein comes from TCRdb applying MiXCR to the reads. The sample has fewer than 300,000 distinct CDR3 sequences, roughly 82% seen once. Individuals selected for sequencing had exhibited CD8+CD57+ cell expansion on flow cytometry. Input material: sorted CD4+, CD8+, or CD8+CD57+ T cells (not recorded which) from PBMCs. These receptors came from a human donor with aplastic anemia.

Concerning this clonotype: Here the CDR3 omits its conserved ending phenylalanine or tryptophan, so a read error is the likely source. No DNA is shown, since the ends of the CDR3 on it are uncertain; the CDR3 is the one TCRdb lists. V gene TRBV2 combines with J gene TRBJ2-3. Germline V gene lookup returns CDR1 SNHLY and CDR2 FYNNEI. The CDR3 spans 14 residues, counting both ends. The CDR3 region is CASSASTDPQYFGP.

This sequence joins TRBV7-8 and TRBJ2-7; D gene unclear. CDR1 is SGHVS and CDR2 is FQNEAQ in the germline V gene. V was cut by 3 bases and J by 1 base, with 22 bases left in between. The CDR3 totals 18 residues. The CDR3 sequence: CASSFHRDPATQSYEQYV. The CDR3 DNA sequence: TGTGCCAGCAGCTTTCATCGAGACCCGGCTACCCAGTCCTACGAGCAGTACGTC.

A note on this clonotype: The junction differs from germline at one of its ends, possibly a read error. The chain is built from TRBV2 and TRBJ2-5; possible D gene TRBD1, 7 bases. The CDR3 contains 14 residues. The germline V gene encodes CDR1 SNHLY and CDR2 FYNNEI. The CDR3 DNA sequence: TGTGCCACCAGTGTTTCAGGGGGGAAAGAGACCCAGTACTTC. It yields the protein CATSVSGGKETQYF.

The gene calls are TRBV7-3 and TRBJ1-1; 8 nucleotides match TRBD1. From germline, CDR1 is SGHTA and CDR2 FQGTGA. The CDR3 loop spans 14 amino acids. After removal of 7 bases from V and 1 base from J, the junction contained 5 bases not matched to a gene. The CDR3 sequence: CASTQDRENTEAFF. CDR3 sequence (DNA): TGTGCCAGCACGCAGGACAGGGAGAACACTGAAGCTTTCTTT. Using reference TRBV7-3 and TRBJ1-1 for the parts outside the CDR3, the full variable domain is GAGVSQTPSNKVTEKGKYVELRCDPISGHTALYWYRQSLGQGPEFLIYFQGTGAADDSGLPNDRFFAVRPEGSVSTLKIQRTERGDSAVYLCASTQDRENTEAFFGQGTRLTVV.

The genes are TRBV10-1 and TRBJ1-1, with TRBD1 matching over 9 bases. The CDR3 runs 13 residues. Germline CDR1 is WNHNN and CDR2 is SYGVQD (reference sequence). V lost 10 bases to trimming and J lost 3 bases; unmatched junction nucleotides: 6. CDR3 DNA: TGCGCCACCTCGGGGACAGGGTACACTGAAGCTTTCTTT. Translation gives CATSGTGYTEAFF.

V is TRBV7-2 and J is TRBJ2-3, with D unclear. The CDR3 is 14 amino acids. V was trimmed by 0 bases and J by 15 bases, leaving 19 bases between them. Germline V CDR1 and CDR2: SGHTA, FQGNSA. As DNA, the CDR3 is TGTGCCAGCAGCTTAGCGGCAGATACGCATTATTATTATTTT. Translation gives CASSLAADTHYYYF.

Worth noting for this clonotype: Since the CDR3 does not end with the conserved phenylalanine or tryptophan, this likely comes from a read error. Because the CDR3's place on the DNA is in doubt, the DNA is left out and the CDR3 is given as listed by TCRdb. V and J are TRBV7-9 and TRBJ2-3; TRBD2, the table's D call, lacks a check against the DNA. The CDR3 spans 13 amino acids, including both terminal residues. Per the germline V gene, CDR1 is SEHNR and CDR2 is FQNEAQ (reference sequence). The CDR3 here is CASSLGETQYYYS.

To note about this clonotype: A read error is likely here: a far larger clone is one base away. It is unclear where the CDR3 begins or ends on the DNA, so no DNA is shown, and the CDR3 is as TCRdb lists it. V gene TRBV9 combines with J gene TRBJ2-3. Germline-derived CDR1 and CDR2 are SGDLS and YYNGEE. The CDR3 length is 15 residues, termini included. CDR3 amino acids: CASSVGADTQYFEYF.

As for this clonotype: A junction end diverges from the germline sequence, so it may reflect a read error. The CDR3 spells CASSGSQRQQNSIHF. The DNA of the CDR3 is TGTGCCAGCAGCGGATCACAGAGGCAGCAGAACTCCATACATTTT. The J gene is TRBJ1-3, the V gene TRBV7-9; unclear D gene. CDR1 is SEHNR and CDR2 is FQNEAQ in the germline V gene (reference sequence). This CDR3 has 15 amino acids.

Concerning this clonotype itself: Germline is not matched at one junction end, which may reflect a read error. J is TRBJ2-3 and V is TRBV9; 10 bases line up with TRBD2. The CDR3 has 14 amino acids. The germline V gene has CDR1 SGDLS and CDR2 YYNGEE. The CDR3 protein is CASGLAGGLHTFDF. CDR3 sequence (DNA): TGTGCCAGCGGCTTAGCGGGGGGTCTTCATACCTTCGATTTT.

Remarks on this clonotype: A read error may produce the germline difference seen at one junction end. The chain carries TRBV2 and TRBJ2-1; D is tentatively TRBD1 or TRBD2 (6 bases each). The CDR3 spans 16 residues. Germline V gene data show CDR1 as SNHLY and CDR2 as FYNNEI. CDR3 in DNA: TGTGCCAGCGGGGACGGGGGCGGAGATACGCAGGATTTGGACCCATTC. It yields the protein CASGDGGGDTQDLDPF. The full variable domain, its missing parts supplied by reference TRBV2 and TRBJ2-1, is EPEVTQTPSHQVTQMGQEVILRCVPISNHLYFYWYRQILGQKVEFLVSFYNNEISEKSEIFDDQFSVERPDGSNFTLKIRSTKLEDSAMYFCASGDGGGDTQDLDPFGPGTRLTVL.